One sample yielded the 13 T cell receptor beta chains listed below, sequenced in a study of blood T cell repertoires in COVID-19. Profiling relied on immunoSEQ multiplex PCR, and the TCRdb table lists in-frame clones only, not all of them. This sample has about 36,000 clones, with 70% to 90% found just once. The sequencing sample was made of peripheral blood. The receptors come from a human donor in a cohort sampled during active COVID-19.

The chain joins TRBV2 to TRBJ2-3; weak D call: TRBD2 (6 bases). V dropped 8 bases and J dropped 2 bases, with 8 bases sitting between them. CDR3 length equals 12 residues. Germline V gene data show CDR1 as SNHLY and CDR2 as FYNNEI. The CDR3 sequence: CASGGITDTQYF. CDR3 bases: TGTGCCAGCGGCGGGATCACAGATACGCAGTATTTT.

J is TRBJ1-4 and V is TRBV6-1; D is possibly TRBD1 (5 bases). V was trimmed by 1 base and J by 7 bases, leaving 10 bases between them. There are 14 residues in the CDR3. Germline V gene lookup returns CDR1 MNHNS and CDR2 SASEGT. The CDR3 here is CASSEGTRGEKLFF. The CDR3 DNA is TGTGCCAGCAGTGAAGGGACAAGGGGTGAAAAACTGTTTTTT.

This clone was counted once. V usage is TRBV6-5 and J usage is TRBJ1-3; 7 nucleotides match TRBD1. The CDR3 has 14 amino acids. Germline CDR1 is MNHEY and CDR2 is SVGAGI. Trimming at V came to 4 bases and at J to 1 base, leaving 1 base not matched to a gene. Written as DNA, the CDR3 is TGTGCCAGCAGTTCACAGGGGTCTGGAAACACCATATATTTT. It yields the protein CASSSQGSGNTIYF.

The chain recombines TRBV25-1 with TRBJ2-2; 9 bases map to TRBD2. V trimming: 7 bases; J trimming: 3 bases; junction bases outside the gene matches: 6. Germline CDR1 and CDR2: MGHDK and SYGVNS. The CDR3 has 15 residues. CDR3 coding DNA: TGTGCCAGCACCTTAGCGGGGGCGCACACCGGGGAGCTGTTTTTT. It specifies CASTLAGAHTGELFF.

By share of the sample, this clone is medium-sized. The chain is built from TRBV21-1 and TRBJ1-5; the table calls TRBD1, which could not be checked here. TRBV21-1 is listed as a pseudogene. This CDR3 has 18 residues. CDR3 protein: CASSKVGRSTHSNQPQHF. CDR3 DNA: TGTGCCAGCAGCAAAGTGGGCAGATCAACTCATAGCAATCAGCCCCAGCATTTT.

This chain uses TRBV12-3 or TRBV12-4 with TRBJ1-1; TRBD1 is a possible D gene (6 bases). V gave up 5 bases and J gave up 3 bases, with 10 bases separating them. The CDR3 consists of 13 residues. CDR3 region: CASSPHRDTEAFF. CDR3 in DNA: TGTGCCAGCAGTCCTCACAGGGACACTGAAGCTTTCTTT.

This clone was counted a single time. V usage is TRBV20-1 and J usage is TRBJ1-2, with D perhaps matching TRBD1 (5 bases). Germline CDR1 reads DFQATT; CDR2 reads SNEGSKA (reference sequence). Trimming pared 3 bases from V and 8 bases from J, leaving 10 bases between. The length of the CDR3 is 11 residues. DNA for the CDR3: TGCAGTGCTAGGCAGGGCGGAGGCTACACCTTC. Its protein product is CSARQGGGYTF.

V usage is TRBV28 and J usage is TRBJ1-1, with TRBD1 matching 8 bases. The CDR3 consists of 16 residues. Germline CDR1 is MDHEN and CDR2 is SYDVKM. Trimming at V came to 3 bases and at J to 1 base, leaving 7 bases not matched to a gene. This CDR3 reads CASSFRDRTQNTEAFF. The CDR3 DNA reads as TGTGCCAGCAGTTTCAGGGACAGGACACAGAACACTGAAGCTTTCTTT.

The chain employs TRBV13 and TRBJ2-7; TRBD2 matches at 7 bases. Germline assignment: CDR1 PRHDT and CDR2 FYEKMQ (reference sequence). The length of the CDR3 is 17 residues. V gave up 3 bases and J gave up 3 bases; unmatched junction bases: 14. CDR3 DNA: TGTGCCAGCAGCTTTTGGGGACTAAGCGGGGCCCTCTACGAGCAGTACTTC. Protein sequence: CASSFWGLSGALYEQYF.

This clone was detected only once. V gene TRBV7-9 combines with J gene TRBJ2-7, with TRBD1 as a possible D gene (5 bases). CDR1 is SEHNR and CDR2 is FQNEAQ in the germline V gene (reference sequence). The CDR3 consists of 15 residues. Trimming removed 3 bases from V and 3 bases from J, with 15 bases in between. This chain's CDR3 is CASSFASGIYYEQYF. The CDR3 DNA reads as TGTGCCAGCAGCTTCGCCTCAGGGATATACTACGAGCAGTACTTC.

This rearrangement joins TRBV6-2 or TRBV6-3 to TRBJ2-5; TRBD2 agrees at 7 bases. Germline trimming cut 5 bases from V and 3 bases from J; bases unmatched to any gene: 15. This CDR3 spans 17 amino acids. Germline V gene lookup returns CDR1 MNHEY and CDR2 SVGEGT. This CDR3 reads CASSTTRTRKTKETQYF. DNA for the CDR3: TGTGCCAGCAGTACTACTCGGACTAGAAAAACCAAAGAGACCCAGTACTTC.

The gene calls are TRBV21-1 and TRBJ2-7; the table's D gene call, TRBD2, was not cross checked with the DNA. TRBV21-1 is a pseudogene segment. The CDR3 length is 15 residues. CDR3 nucleotide sequence: TGTGCCAGCAGCAAAGTGGGACTGGTCTCCAACGAGCAGTACTTC. It yields the protein CASSKVGLVSNEQYF.

V is TRBV19 and J is TRBJ1-6, with D possibly TRBD1 on 5 matching bases. V was pared by 6 bases and J by 6 bases, with 15 bases between. Per the germline V gene, CDR1 is LNHDA and CDR2 is SQIVND (reference sequence). The CDR3 totals 15 residues. As DNA, the CDR3 is TGTGCCAGTAGGGCTGCAGGCGGGGGTAATTCACCCCTCCACTTT. Its translation: CASRAAGGGNSPLHF.